The 14 T cell receptor beta chains below come from one sample, sequenced in a study of CD4 T cells in relation to SARS-CoV-2 and coronaviruses. Sequenced by immunoSEQ multiplex PCR; TCRdb stores in-frame clones only, minus some. This sample yields about 56,000 clones, of which about 91% are seen a single time; roughly 0.37% belongs to the top ten. Sequencing was carried out using naive CD4+ T cells from PBMCs. Noted subset: naive CD4+ T cells isolated by negative enrichment. These receptors were collected from an adult with COVID-19.

The rearrangement uses TRBV27 and TRBJ2-1, with TRBD2 matching 10 bases. V shed 5 bases and J 4 bases; nucleotides not matched to a gene: 11. Per the germline V gene, CDR1 is MNHEY and CDR2 is SMNVEV (reference sequence). The CDR3 extends over 17 amino acids. Written as DNA, the CDR3 is TGTGCCAGCAGTATTGAGATGGCAGCGGGAGGGTACAATGAGCAGTTCTTC. This encodes CASSIEMAAGGYNEQFF.

This sequence joins TRBV19 and TRBJ2-5; D remains unclear. Per the germline V gene, CDR1 is LNHDA and CDR2 is SQIVND (reference sequence). This CDR3 is 15 amino acids long. The ends were cut back, 5 bases at V and 4 bases at J, with 17 bases in the middle. CDR3 in amino acids: CASSYRIGWGETQYF. The DNA for the CDR3 is TGTGCCAGTAGTTACCGGATCGGGTGGGGAGAGACCCAGTACTTC.

V gene TRBV3-1 (or the pseudogene TRBV3-2) combines with J gene TRBJ1-4; no reliable D call. The germline V and J ends were trimmed by 2 bases and 8 bases, with 24 bases remaining between them. The CDR3 runs 18 residues. Per the germline V gene, CDR1 is LGHDT and CDR2 is YNNKEL (reference sequence). The CDR3: CASSQWGSRERDEEKLFF. The CDR3 nucleotides are TGTGCCAGCAGCCAATGGGGTTCCAGAGAGAGAGACGAGGAAAAACTGTTTTTT.

This clone came up once. The chain carries TRBV10-3 and TRBJ2-3, with D perhaps TRBD1 or TRBD2 (6 bases each). V lost 6 bases and J 6 bases, leaving 13 bases between the germline ends. Germline CDR1 reads ENHRY; CDR2 reads SYGVKD. The CDR3 loop spans 13 amino acids. The CDR3 reads CAIRGGREDTQYF. CDR3 coding DNA: TGTGCCATCAGGGGGGGCAGGGAGGATACGCAGTATTTT.

The chain recombines TRBV6-4 with TRBJ1-1; D gene unclear. This CDR3 contains 13 residues. CDR1 is MRHNA, CDR2 SNTAGT, per germline. With 8 bases removed from V and 0 bases from J, the gap between germline ends came to 10 bases. The DNA for the CDR3 is TGTGCCAGCTCAAAGACTGTGAACACTGAAGCTTTCTTT. Its protein product is CASSKTVNTEAFF.

V gene TRBV13 combines with J gene TRBJ2-5; 8 bases align to TRBD2. In germline, CDR1 is PRHDT, CDR2 FYEKMQ (reference sequence). This CDR3 comprises 15 residues. With 3 bases clipped from V and 2 bases from J, the junction kept 5 bases outside the gene matches. CDR3 bases: TGTGCCAGCAGCTTGGGCGGGGGGCTGCAAGAGACCCAGTACTTC. It yields the protein CASSLGGGLQETQYF.

This chain uses TRBV5-4 with TRBJ2-5; D is possibly TRBD1 (6 bases). The CDR3 length is 15 residues. V lost 4 bases, J lost 5 bases, and 18 bases lay in between. Looked up from germline, CDR1 is SGHNT and CDR2 is YYREEE (reference sequence). CDR3 protein: CASSQGSQGFETQYF. The CDR3 DNA sequence: TGTGCCAGCAGCCAAGGATCGCAGGGGTTCGAGACCCAGTACTTC.

The chain employs TRBV30 and TRBJ1-3; D may be TRBD1 (6 bases). Germline V gene data show CDR1 as GTSNPN and CDR2 as SVGIG (reference sequence). Trimming cost V 4 bases and J 2 bases, with 9 bases left between them. This CDR3 contains 13 residues. The CDR3 loop reads CAWTRGPGNTIYF. CDR3 sequence (DNA): TGTGCCTGGACACGGGGGCCTGGAAACACCATATATTTT.

V gene TRBV10-3 combines with J gene TRBJ2-1; TRBD1 matches at 10 bases. Germline V gene sequence: CDR1 ENHRY, CDR2 SYGVKD. The CDR3 spans 14 residues. J gave up 5 bases and V 7 bases, and 5 bases lay outside the gene matches. The CDR3: CAINPGTGDNEQFF. The CDR3 nucleotides are TGTGCCATCAATCCCGGGACAGGGGACAATGAGCAGTTCTTC.

The rearrangement links TRBV19 to TRBJ1-1; D unclear. The germline V gene has CDR1 LNHDA and CDR2 SQIVND (reference sequence). This CDR3 is built from 14 residues. V was shortened by 6 bases and J by 1 base, with 12 bases between the two germline ends. The CDR3 spells CASRSISENTEAFF. As DNA, the CDR3 is TGTGCCAGTAGGTCGATAAGCGAGAACACTGAAGCTTTCTTT. Full variable domain (remainder filled in from reference TRBV19 and TRBJ1-1): DGGITQSPKYLFRKEGQNVTLSCEQNLNHDAMYWYRQDPGQGLRLIYYSQIVNDFQKGDIAEGYSVSREKKESFPLTVTSAQKNPTAFYLCASRSISENTEAFFGQGTRLTVV.

The gene calls are TRBV6-1 and TRBJ1-4; 9 bases line up with TRBD1. The CDR3 sequence is 14 residues long. Germline assignment: CDR1 MNHNS and CDR2 SASEGT. Losses at the gene ends were 8 bases for V and 4 bases for J; bases not matched to a gene: 5. The CDR3 DNA reads TGTGCCAGCCTACAGGGGGCTGTTAATGAAAAACTGTTTTTT. Amino acids: CASLQGAVNEKLFF.

The chain employs TRBV6-2 or TRBV6-3 and TRBJ1-4; D is undetermined. CDR1 and CDR2 (germline): MNHEY, SVGEGT. The CDR3 length is 15 residues. V lost 5 bases, J lost 0 bases, and 10 bases lay in between. CDR3: CASSGGGATNEKLFF. CDR3 DNA sequence: TGTGCCAGCAGTGGCGGCGGAGCAACTAATGAAAAACTGTTTTTT.

J is TRBJ2-2 and V is TRBV5-1; D gene ambiguous. V lost 0 bases, J lost 1 base, and 13 bases lay in between. CDR1 and CDR2 from the germline V gene are SGHRS and YFSETQ. The CDR3 is made up of 17 amino acids. CDR3 region: CASSLDWTGLNTGELFF. The CDR3 nucleotides read TGCGCCAGCAGCTTGGACTGGACGGGCTTGAACACCGGGGAGCTGTTTTTT.

J is TRBJ2-2 and V is TRBV10-3, with TRBD1 matching 7 bases. Germline CDR1 reads ENHRY; CDR2 reads SYGVKD. V shed 3 bases, J shed 6 bases, and the junction held 1 base outside the gene matches. CDR3 size: 13 residues. This CDR3 reads CAISERGPGELFF. The DNA of the CDR3 is TGTGCCATCAGTGAAAGGGGGCCCGGGGAGCTGTTTTTT.